The clone carrying this TCR beta chain was seen once. Its antigen is unidentified. The sample comes from a study of shared clonotypes between healthy human individuals. Study results and limitations: Investigators expected sequencing depth to affect clonotype sharing among donors. Shared across several donors were around 5% of the naive CD4 clonotypes.

The repertoire was sequenced with immunoSEQ multiplex PCR; TCRdb's copy has only in-frame clones and lacks some. The table includes some 1,100,000 clones, around 78% detected once. Germline values: CDR1 SQVTM, CDR2 ANQGSEA. This CDR3 comprises 13 residues. After removal of 7 bases from V and 8 bases from J, the junction contained 10 bases not matched to a gene. The V gene is TRBV29-1, the J gene TRBJ1-4; the match to TRBD1 covers 7 bases. The sequence was obtained from a man between 18 and 35 years old in good health. Some clones in this sample may be carry-over from other donors' samples. Source material: memory CD4+ T cells from PBMCs. Subset specified: CD45RA-negative fraction. The CDR3 DNA sequence: TGCAGCGCCCAGGGACAGCCTGGGGAAAAACTGTTTTTT. Protein: CSAQGQPGEKLFF.